This TCR beta chain was sequenced for a study of control samples from healthy donors and cancer patients. With V trimmed by 5 bases and J by 2 bases, 4 bases remained unmatched. CDR3 length: 15 amino acids. Germline values: CDR1 SGHTA, CDR2 FQGTGA. Profiled with immunoSEQ multiplex PCR; TCRdb holds only in-frame clones, not every one. The sample gives 150,000 to 200,000 clones, over 85% of which show up once; more than 8% is in the top ten. This clone is a singleton in its sample. This chain connects TRBV7-3 to TRBJ2-1; 9 nucleotides match TRBD2. This receptor was taken from a woman aged 40-49 years in good health. Sequenced: blood. Written as DNA, the CDR3 is TGTGCCAGCAGCCCCAGCGGGGGGCCCTACAATGAGCAGTTCTTC. Protein product: CASSPSGGPYNEQFF.